The 28 T cell receptor beta chains below were found in one sample sequenced in a study of blood T cell repertoires in COVID-19. Repertoires were generated with immunoSEQ multiplex PCR, while TCRdb's copy carries only in-frame clones and drops some. The table records some 200,000 clones, around 87% of them present only once. Sequenced: peripheral blood. Receptor source: a young man with active or convalescent COVID-19.

J is TRBJ2-5 and V is TRBV4-1; 11 bases map to TRBD2. With 2 bases clipped from V and 4 bases from J, the junction kept 3 bases outside the gene matches. Germline V gene lookup returns CDR1 MGHRA and CDR2 YSYEKL. The CDR3 consists of 15 residues. CDR3: CASSQYLAGGETQYF. The DNA for the CDR3 is TGCGCCAGCAGCCAATACCTAGCGGGGGGAGAGACCCAGTACTTC.

The V and J genes are TRBV9 and TRBJ1-4; D might be TRBD1 (6 bases). V shed 3 bases and J shed 3 bases, with 12 bases lying between them. CDR1 is SGDLS and CDR2 is YYNGEE in the germline V gene. The CDR3 is made up of 15 amino acids. CDR3 nucleotides: TGTGCCAGCAGCGAGGGGGTGTCGGCTAATGAAAAACTGTTTTTT. It encodes CASSEGVSANEKLFF.

The V gene is TRBV5-1, the J gene TRBJ2-3; D perhaps matches TRBD1 (6 bases). Trimming removed 4 bases from V and 4 bases from J, with 13 bases in between. From germline, CDR1 is SGHRS and CDR2 YFSETQ. This CDR3 is built from 14 residues. CDR3 nucleotide sequence: TGCGCCAGCAGCCAGGGACAAATGGCAGATACGCAGTATTTT. It translates to CASSQGQMADTQYF.

The V gene is TRBV6-5, the J gene TRBJ2-7, with D possibly TRBD1 on 5 matching bases. CDR1 and CDR2 from the germline V gene are MNHEY and SVGAGI. V lost 2 bases, J lost 0 bases, and 11 bases lay in between. The CDR3 covers 15 residues. This chain's CDR3 is CASSYGRASSYEQYF. DNA for the CDR3: TGTGCCAGCAGTTACGGCAGGGCCAGCTCCTACGAGCAGTACTTC.

This chain connects TRBV24-1 to TRBJ1-5, with TRBD1 matching over 7 bases. V dropped 2 bases and J dropped 10; count of bases not matched to a gene: 7. Germline-derived CDR1 and CDR2 are KGHDR and SFDVKD. The CDR3 is 14 residues long. The CDR3 protein is CATSDYGQASPQHF. Here the CDR3 DNA reads TGTGCCACCAGTGATTACGGACAGGCTAGTCCCCAGCATTTT.

The chain uses TRBV27 and TRBJ1-5; D is uncertain. The V and J ends lost 6 bases and 2 bases respectively, with 8 bases between them. This CDR3 is built from 13 residues. Germline loops: CDR1 MNHEY, CDR2 SMNVEV (reference sequence). CDR3 in DNA: TGTGCCAGCAGCGGGTACGGCAATCAGCCCCAGCATTTT. This sequence encodes CASSGYGNQPQHF.

This clone has just one count. V and J are TRBV10-3 and TRBJ1-2, with D possibly matching TRBD1 (6 bases). V lost 5 bases to trimming and J lost 6 bases, with 13 bases between them. CDR1 is ENHRY, CDR2 SYGVKD, per germline. The CDR3 sequence is 13 residues long. CDR3 bases: TGTGCCATCAGTTTAACAGGGCTCCATGGCTACACCTTC. It is translated as CAISLTGLHGYTF.

The table lists this clone with a count of one. The chain joins TRBV5-1 to TRBJ1-6; 7 nucleotides line up with TRBD1. Germline CDR1 and CDR2: SGHRS and YFSETQ. Trimming at V came to 0 bases and at J to 7 bases, leaving 4 bases not matched to a gene. This CDR3 spans 15 amino acids. CDR3 sequence: CASSLADRSNSPLHF. DNA for the CDR3: TGCGCCAGCAGCTTGGCGGACAGGTCCAATTCACCCCTCCACTTT. Supplemented by reference TRBV5-1 and TRBJ1-6, the full variable domain reads KAGVTQTPRYLIKTRGQQVTLSCSPISGHRSVSWYQQTPGQGLQFLFEYFSETQRNKGNFPGRFSGRQFSNSRSEMNVSTLELGDSALYLCASSLADRSNSPLHFGNGTRLTVT.

This clone was seen only once. In DNA, the CDR3 is TGTGCCAGCAAACGACAGGGAGCCTACGAGCAGTACTTC. Translation gives CASKRQGAYEQYF. J is TRBJ2-7 and V is TRBV6-5; 7 bases align to TRBD1. The CDR3 spans 13 residues. The trim removed 7 bases at V and 2 bases at J, leaving 5 bases unmatched. The germline V gene has CDR1 MNHEY and CDR2 SVGAGI.

This chain connects TRBV5-1 to TRBJ1-1, with 10 bases fitting TRBD1. Unmatched junction bases numbered 2, after V lost 3 bases and J lost 0 bases. This CDR3 spans 15 amino acids. Germline CDR1 reads SGHRS; CDR2 reads YFSETQ. The CDR3 sequence: CASSSGTGVNTEAFF. The CDR3, as DNA: TGCGCCAGCAGCTCCGGGACAGGGGTGAACACTGAAGCTTTCTTT.

For the CDR3, the DNA is TGTGCCAGCAGCTACGGACGCGGGGCTAATGAAAAACTGTTTTTT. The encoded protein is CASSYGRGANEKLFF. The gene calls are TRBV5-6 and TRBJ1-4, with unresolved D. CDR3 size: 15 residues. Per germline, CDR1 SGHDT and CDR2 YYEEEE. The V and J ends lost 3 bases and 3 bases respectively, with 12 bases between them. Looking up the rest from reference TRBV5-6 and TRBJ1-4 gives the full variable domain: DAGVTQSPTHLIKTRGQQVTLRCSPKSGHDTVSWYQQALGQGPQFIFQYYEEEERQRGNFPDRFSGHQFPNYSSELNVNALLLGDSALYLCASSYGRGANEKLFFGSGTQLSVL.

The chain combines TRBV2 with TRBJ1-4, with 8 nucleotides matching TRBD1. After removal of 1 base from V and 8 bases from J, the junction contained 6 bases not matched to a gene. The V gene's germline CDR1 is SNHLY and CDR2 FYNNEI. CDR3 length: 15 amino acids. CDR3 in amino acids: CASSEEAGGGEKLFF. The CDR3 DNA reads as TGTGCCAGCAGTGAAGAGGCAGGGGGCGGAGAAAAACTGTTTTTT.

The chain employs TRBV5-3 and TRBJ2-7; D remains unclear. TRBV5-3 is known as an ORF, though its function is uncertain. The length of the CDR3 is 12 residues. Between the trimmed V and J ends, which lost 1 base and 3 bases, there was a span of 5 bases. This chain's CDR3 is CARSLIIYEQYF. CDR3 nucleotides: TGTGCCAGAAGCTTGATCATCTACGAGCAGTACTTC.

The J gene is TRBJ2-7, the V gene TRBV6-5, with unresolved D. This CDR3 has 13 amino acids. Germline lookup yields CDR1 MNHEY and CDR2 SVGAGI. V lost 8 bases, J lost 2 bases, and 13 bases lay in between. CDR3: CASGVGGPYEQYV. In DNA, the CDR3 is TGTGCCAGCGGCGTTGGCGGTCCCTACGAGCAGTACGTC.

V is TRBV4-2 and J is TRBJ2-2, with D perhaps TRBD2 (6 bases). Trimming took 0 bases from V and 5 from J, leaving 13 bases between them. Germline CDR1 reads LGHNA; CDR2 reads YNFKEQ. The CDR3 extends over 16 amino acids. The CDR3 bases are TGTGCCAGCAGCCAAGATATTCGGGGGAATACCGGGGAGCTGTTTTTT. This translates into CASSQDIRGNTGELFF.

This rearrangement joins TRBV18 to TRBJ1-1; no clear D gene. The germline V gene encodes CDR1 KGHSH and CDR2 LQKENI. The CDR3 has 15 residues. Trimming took off 0 bases at V and 2 bases at J, with 10 bases between the two ends. CDR3 protein: CASSPPATLNTEAFF. CDR3 nucleotide sequence: TGTGCCAGCTCACCACCTGCGACTCTAAACACTGAAGCTTTCTTT.

The chain combines TRBV6-5 with TRBJ2-1; TRBD1 matches at 9 bases. The germline gives CDR1 MNHEY, CDR2 SVGAGI. The CDR3 is 16 amino acids. Germline trimming cut 4 bases from V and 5 bases from J; bases unmatched to any gene: 9. The CDR3 is CASSSYGDRAHNEQFF. The DNA for the CDR3 is TGTGCCAGCAGTTCCTACGGGGACAGGGCACACAATGAGCAGTTCTTC.

This clone was picked up a small number of times. The chain recombines TRBV7-4 with TRBJ1-5, with 8 bases identical to TRBD1. CDR3 length equals 16 residues. From germline, CDR1 is SGHVT and CDR2 SQSDAQ. The J segment lost 4 bases and the V segment lost 5 bases, leaving 10 bases of the junction unmatched. CDR3 in amino acids: CASSLQPGQENQPQHF. CDR3 sequence (DNA): TGTGCCAGCAGCCTTCAGCCGGGACAGGAAAATCAGCCCCAGCATTTT.

This chain uses TRBV4-1 with TRBJ1-1; D remains unclear. Germline-derived CDR1 and CDR2 are MGHRA and YSYEKL. V was clipped by 2 bases and J by 1 base, with 8 bases between them. The CDR3 totals 14 residues. This CDR3 is CASSQFTGNTEAFF. The DNA of the CDR3 is TGCGCCAGCAGCCAATTTACGGGGAACACTGAAGCTTTCTTT.

This clone came up a few times. The rearrangement links TRBV27 to TRBJ2-1; 11 nucleotides align to TRBD2. CDR3 size: 15 residues. The trim removed 7 bases at V and 5 bases at J, leaving 7 bases unmatched. Germline loops: CDR1 MNHEY, CDR2 SMNVEV (reference sequence). CDR3 nucleotide sequence: TGTGCCAGCACCGATAGCGGGAGGGCCCACAATGAGCAGTTCTTC. Protein product: CASTDSGRAHNEQFF.

This sequence joins TRBV28 and TRBJ2-2, with 10 bases fitting TRBD1. The germline V gene has CDR1 MDHEN and CDR2 SYDVKM. With 5 bases clipped from V and 6 bases from J, the junction kept 6 bases outside the gene matches. CDR3 length: 15 amino acids. The CDR3 here is CASSAGQGPPGELFF. CDR3 nucleotide sequence: TGTGCCAGCAGTGCGGGACAGGGGCCCCCCGGGGAGCTGTTTTTT.

In this sample, this clone turned up once. The J gene is TRBJ2-7, the V gene TRBV4-3; tentative D call: TRBD1 (6 bases). The V gene lost 0 bases and the J gene lost 2 bases, with 20 bases spanning the gap. The CDR3 is made up of 18 amino acids. The germline CDR1 and CDR2 sequences are LGHNA and YSLEER. In nucleotides, the CDR3 is TGCGCCAGCAGCCAAGATGTGGGGGCTAGCCACCAACCCTACGAGCAGTACTTC. This gives the protein CASSQDVGASHQPYEQYF.

This clone showed up just once. This chain uses TRBV19 with TRBJ2-1; maybe TRBD2 (5 bases). Germline V lookup: CDR1 LNHDA, CDR2 SQIVND (reference sequence). CDR3 length: 14 residues. The germline V and J ends were trimmed by 6 bases and 8 bases, with 17 bases remaining between them. The DNA for the CDR3 is TGTGCCAGTAGCATTCTCAGCCCGAGGGATGAGCAGTTCTTC. Its translation is CASSILSPRDEQFF.

The chain has TRBV2 and TRBJ1-1; TRBD1 agrees at 9 bases. V lost 4 bases to trimming and J lost 4 bases; unmatched junction nucleotides: 7. CDR3 size: 15 residues. CDR1 and CDR2 from the germline V gene are SNHLY and FYNNEI. The CDR3 DNA reads TGTGCCAGCAGTGGACAGGGGGAGTCGAGCACTGAAGCTTTCTTT. Translation: CASSGQGESSTEAFF.

This chain connects TRBV24-1 to TRBJ2-3; TRBD2 agrees at 7 bases. V gave up 4 bases and J gave up 1 base; unmatched junction bases: 13. Germline V gives CDR1 KGHDR, CDR2 SFDVKD. The length of the CDR3 is 18 residues. In nucleotides, the CDR3 is TGTGCCACCAGTGACACCCTTTTTGCGGGAGCTGGCACAGATACGCAGTATTTT. This codes for CATSDTLFAGAGTDTQYF.

This clone was seen only once. This sequence joins TRBV29-1 and TRBJ2-7; the match to TRBD2 covers 7 bases. The CDR3 has 12 amino acids. J gave up 3 bases and V 1 base, and 0 bases lay outside the gene matches. CDR1 is SQVTM, CDR2 ANQGSEA, per germline. The CDR3 region is CSVEGEGYEQYF. The CDR3 nucleotides are TGCAGCGTTGAAGGGGAGGGCTACGAGCAGTACTTC.

V usage is TRBV18 and J usage is TRBJ1-5; tentatively, D is TRBD1 (6 bases). This CDR3 comprises 16 residues. The V end lost 6 bases, the J end lost 4 bases, and 19 bases lay between the germline ends. Looked up from germline, CDR1 is KGHSH and CDR2 is LQKENI. CDR3 bases: TGTGCCAGCTCTTCGACTCCAGCAGGGACAAATCAGCCCCAGCATTTT. It encodes CASSSTPAGTNQPQHF. Based on the CDR3 plus reference TRBV18 and TRBJ1-5, the full variable domain is NAGVMQNPRHLVRRRGQEARLRCSPMKGHSHVYWYRQLPEEGLKFMVYLQKENIIDESGMPKERFSAEFPKEGPSILRIQQVVRGDSAAYFCASSSTPAGTNQPQHFGDGTRLSIL.

The V and J genes are TRBV12-2 and TRBJ2-7; the D call of TRBD2 is as the table states it, not checked on the DNA. TRBV12-2 is a pseudogene. The CDR3 has 14 amino acids. In nucleotides, the CDR3 is TGTGCAAGTCGCTTAGTCTACTCCTCTTACGAGCAGTACGTC. Encoded protein: CASRLVYSSYEQYV.